This TCR beta chain was observed in a study of blood T cells in healthy people across ages. Study context: Template switching recovered approximately one barcoded beta molecule for every two T cells.

This CDR3 has 16 amino acids. Trimming removed 4 bases from V and 0 bases from J; junction bases left unmatched: 7. Germline assignment: CDR1 SGDLS and CDR2 YYNGEE. Combining a sample-barcoded 5' primer with a J-beta primer mix, a second PCR ran for roughly 7 to 11 cycles. TCRdb reprocessed the 5' RACE reads via MiXCR and lists one record per CDR3 protein. Of around 1,900,000 distinct CDR3 sequences in the sample, about 39% were seen once. Sequencing used blood. The clonotype comes from a human donor in good health. The genes are TRBV9 and TRBJ2-7; 10 positions agree with TRBD1. The CDR3: CASSPQTGGFSYEQYF. DNA of the CDR3: TGTGCCAGCAGCCCTCAGACAGGGGGCTTCTCCTACGAGCAGTACTTC.